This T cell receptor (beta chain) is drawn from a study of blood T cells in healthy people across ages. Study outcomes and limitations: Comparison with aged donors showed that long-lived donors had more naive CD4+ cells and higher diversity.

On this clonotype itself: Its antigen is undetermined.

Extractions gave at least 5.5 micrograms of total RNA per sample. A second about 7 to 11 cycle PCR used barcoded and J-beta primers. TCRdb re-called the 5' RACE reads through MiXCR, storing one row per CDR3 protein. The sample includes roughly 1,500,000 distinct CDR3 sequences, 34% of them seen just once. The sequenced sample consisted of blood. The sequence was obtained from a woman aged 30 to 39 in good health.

The CDR3 coding sequence is TGCGCCAGCAGAGTGACAGGGATGAACACTGAAGCTTTCTTT. Translated, it gives CASRVTGMNTEAFF. The chain carries TRBV5-1 and TRBJ1-1; 7 bases fit TRBD1. V lost 5 bases to trimming and J lost 0 bases; unmatched junction nucleotides: 4. The CDR3 is made up of 14 amino acids. The germline V gene has CDR1 SGHRS and CDR2 YFSETQ.